In its sample, the clone carrying this TCR beta chain was seen a few times. As yet, its antigen is unknown. V was trimmed by 4 bases and J by 0 bases, leaving 7 bases between them. Germline CDR1 is SNHLY and CDR2 is FYNNEI. The CDR3 loop spans 14 amino acids. Repertoires were generated with immunoSEQ multiplex PCR, while TCRdb's copy carries only in-frame clones and drops some. The table has 50,000 to 60,000 clones, around 85% seen once; the top ten hold around a sixth. The sample originates from a study of radiotherapy plus CTLA-4 blockade in lung cancer. Study details: Of the patients, around 17% showed objective responses and roughly 31% attained disease control.

Study results and limitations: The authors reported that early blood T cell clone dynamics, with interferon-beta, best predicted response. Radiotherapy was combined with ipilimumab, and tumor-derived TCR clones then expanded in blood.

The rearrangement uses TRBV2 and TRBJ1-3, with D hard to call. This receptor was identified in a human donor with non-small cell lung cancer who had a complete response to radiotherapy plus ipilimumab. The sequences come from peripheral blood, collected from a patient treated with radiotherapy plus ipilimumab. CDR3 protein: CASSVQRSGNTIYF. The CDR3 DNA sequence: TGTGCCAGCAGTGTCCAGCGCTCTGGAAACACCATATATTTT.